This T cell receptor beta chain was recorded in a study of blood T cell repertoires in COVID-19. For the study at large: COVID-19 samples collected from the United States, Italy and Spain covered acute and convalescent phases. The cDNA or gDNA used as material had been derived from T cells, B-cell-depleted T cells, or PBMCs.

Methods used by the authors: Estimated nucleated cell counts came from reference gene primer amplification. Profiling relied on immunoSEQ multiplex PCR, and the TCRdb table lists in-frame clones only, not all of them. That table furnishes V, J and clone size, whereas the DNA furnished D and trimming. This table holds 130,000 to 150,000 clones, 85% found once. The CDR3 totals 14 residues. Germline V gene data show CDR1 as WSHSY and CDR2 as SAAADI. Trimming cost V 2 bases and J 8 bases, with 12 bases left between them. Sequenced material: peripheral blood. This TCR was sampled from a woman aged 40 to 55 with active or convalescent COVID-19. The V call is TRBV10-2, the J call TRBJ1-4; tentatively, D is TRBD1 (6 bases). CDR3 nucleotides: TGCGCCAGCAGTGAGAGGCAGGGGTGGGAAAAACTGTTTTTT. Its translation is CASSERQGWEKLFF.